This TCR beta chain was identified in a study of lymphopenia after photon versus proton radiotherapy. Notes on the study in general: Under photons, naive T cells and diversity fell while effector/memory populations rose. Authors raise, but do not show, better survival with proton therapy.

Data came from immunoSEQ multiplex PCR; TCRdb stores just in-frame clones and leaves some out. The sample has tens of thousands of clones; 89% are singletons. For this clone: Its antigen is not identified.

This receptor was obtained from a woman aged 70-85 years with pancreatic cancer. Some clones in this sample may be carry-over from other donors' samples. Specimen: peripheral blood, collected from a patient treated with proton-based radiotherapy.

The CDR3 region is CASSLTSGMRDTQYF. CDR3 in DNA: TGCGCCAGCAGCTTGACTAGCGGGATGCGGGATACGCAGTATTTT. This chain uses TRBV5-1 with TRBJ2-3; 10 nucleotides line up with TRBD2. The CDR3 runs to 15 residues. Germline trimming cut 1 base from V and 6 bases from J; bases unmatched to any gene: 5. Germline-derived CDR1 and CDR2 are SGHRS and YFSETQ.